In this sample, the clone carrying this T cell receptor beta chain turned up a few times. Its antigen is unknown. A clone one base away is much larger, so this may be a read error. The sample is drawn from a study of metastatic and nonmetastatic thyroid tumors. Study-wide background: Repertoires of blood and of tissue (tumor or nodule) from malignant and benign thyroid patients were compared.

Germline V gene lookup returns CDR1 MNHEY and CDR2 SVGEGT. The CDR3 sequence is 16 residues long. Study-level points and caveats: For both blood and tumor, malignant thyroid tumors reportedly showed significantly higher TCR beta diversity than benign nodules did.

In the authors' workflow: The study built a papillary thyroid cancer distant-metastasis classifier from CDR3 differences across clinicopathological groups. Through MiXCR, TCRdb re-clonotyped the PCR reads. The V and J calls and clone size are TCRdb's, not the authors'. The sample records tens of thousands of clones, about 23% being singletons. Treatment of any kind had been given to no patient before thyroid surgery. The specimen sequenced was blood. The source of this sequence is a male donor with papillary thyroid cancer or a benign thyroid nodule (not recorded which). Some clones in this sample may be carry-over from other donors' samples. The V and J genes are TRBV6-2 or TRBV6-3 and TRBJ2-7, with 8 bases matching TRBD1. CDR3 DNA: TGTGCCAACAGTTACCTACCGGGACAGGCCCCCTACGAGCAGTACTTC. Protein: CANSYLPGQAPYEQYF.